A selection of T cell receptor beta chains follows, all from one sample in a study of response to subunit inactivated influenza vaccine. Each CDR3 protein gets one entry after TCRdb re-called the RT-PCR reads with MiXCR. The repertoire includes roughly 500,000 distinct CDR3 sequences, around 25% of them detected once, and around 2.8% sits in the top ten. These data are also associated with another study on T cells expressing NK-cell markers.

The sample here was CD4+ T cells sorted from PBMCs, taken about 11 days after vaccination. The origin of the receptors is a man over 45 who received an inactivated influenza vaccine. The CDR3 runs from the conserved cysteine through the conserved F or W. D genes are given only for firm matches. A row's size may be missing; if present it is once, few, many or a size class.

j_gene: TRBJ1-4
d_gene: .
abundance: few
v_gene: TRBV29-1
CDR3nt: TGCAGCGTTGGATATCGCCCAAATGAAAAACTGTTTTTT
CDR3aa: CSVGYRPNEKLFF

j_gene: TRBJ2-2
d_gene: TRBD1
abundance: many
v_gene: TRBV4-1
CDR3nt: TGCGCCAGCAGCCAAGACAGGGGGCTTAACTCCGGGGAGCTGTTTTTT
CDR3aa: CASSQDRGLNSGELFF

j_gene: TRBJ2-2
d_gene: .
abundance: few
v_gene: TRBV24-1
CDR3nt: TGTGCCACCAGTGAGGGAGGGGGAAGACACGGGGAGCTGTTTTTT
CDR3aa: CATSEGGGRHGELFF

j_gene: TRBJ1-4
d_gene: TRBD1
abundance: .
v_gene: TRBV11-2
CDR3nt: TGTGCCAGCAGCTTTCCCGGGACAGGGGTTAGGGATGAAAAACTGTTTTTT
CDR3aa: CASSFPGTGVRDEKLFF

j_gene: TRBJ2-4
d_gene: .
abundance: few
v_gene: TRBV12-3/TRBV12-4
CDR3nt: TGTGCCAGCAGTCTCAGGGGCGGAATCTTTCACGCCAAAAACATTCAGTACTTC
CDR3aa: CASSLRGGIFHAKNIQYF

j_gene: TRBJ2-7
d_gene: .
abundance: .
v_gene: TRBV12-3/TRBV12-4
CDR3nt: TGTGCCAGCAGACCCCCGACGAGCGGGCTATCCTACGAGCAGTACTTC
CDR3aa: CASRPPTSGLSYEQYF

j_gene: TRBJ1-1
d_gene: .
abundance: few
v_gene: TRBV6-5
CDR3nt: TGTGCCAGCAGTTACTCGGGGGCGCATACTGAAGCTTTCTTT
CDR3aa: CASSYSGAHTEAFF

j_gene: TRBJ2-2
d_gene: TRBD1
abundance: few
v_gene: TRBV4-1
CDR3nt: TGCGCCAGCAGCCAGGGACAGCTGACCGGGGAGCTGTTTTTT
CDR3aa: CASSQGQLTGELFF

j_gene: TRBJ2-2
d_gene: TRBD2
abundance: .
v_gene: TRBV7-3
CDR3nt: TGTGCCAGCAGCTTAATGGCTAGCGGCACCGGGGAGCTGTTTTTT
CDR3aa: CASSLMASGTGELFF

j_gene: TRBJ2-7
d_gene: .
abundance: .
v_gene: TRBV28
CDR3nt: TGTGCCAGCAGTTCTACAATTACCGGGCAGTACTTC
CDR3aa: CASSSTITGQYF

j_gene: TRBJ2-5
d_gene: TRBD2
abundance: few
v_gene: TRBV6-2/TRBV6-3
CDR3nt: TGTGCCAGCAGTAGGGGACTAGCGGGACAAGAGACCCAGTACTTC
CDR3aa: CASSRGLAGQETQYF

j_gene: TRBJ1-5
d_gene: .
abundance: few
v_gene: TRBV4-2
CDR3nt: TGTGCCAGCAGCCAAGATTTGACGCAGAGGGGGCCCCAGCATTTT
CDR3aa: CASSQDLTQRGPQHF

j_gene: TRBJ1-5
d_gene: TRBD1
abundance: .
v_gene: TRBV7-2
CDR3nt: TGTGCCAGCAGCCCCGGGACAGTGTATCAGCCCCAGCATTTT
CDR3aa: CASSPGTVYQPQHF

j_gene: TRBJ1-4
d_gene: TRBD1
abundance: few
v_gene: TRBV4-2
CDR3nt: TGTGCCAGCAGCCAAGCCCTGACAGGGGCGTTAGAACTGTTTTTT
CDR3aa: CASSQALTGALELFF

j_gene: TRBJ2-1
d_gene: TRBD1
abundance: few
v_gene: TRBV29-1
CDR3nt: TGCAGCCTTAGACAGGGGGGAGGCAATGAGCAGTTCTTC
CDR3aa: CSLRQGGGNEQFF

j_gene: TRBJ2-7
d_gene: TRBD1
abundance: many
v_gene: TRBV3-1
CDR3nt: TGTGCCAGCAGCCGGGAACCGGGACAGGGGGCCCACGAGCAGTACTTC
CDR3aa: CASSREPGQGAHEQYF

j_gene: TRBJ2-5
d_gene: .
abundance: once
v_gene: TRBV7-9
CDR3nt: TGTGCCAGCAACCCCCGTTCACCGCAAGAGACCCAGTACTTC
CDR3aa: CASNPRSPQETQYF

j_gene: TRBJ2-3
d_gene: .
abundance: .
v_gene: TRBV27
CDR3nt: TGTGCCAGCAGACCGGGGTGGACGAGCACAGATACGCAGTATTTT
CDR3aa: CASRPGWTSTDTQYF

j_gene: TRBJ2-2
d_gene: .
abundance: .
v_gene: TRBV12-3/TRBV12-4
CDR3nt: TGTGCCAGCAGTTTAGGTTCCGGCACCGGGGAGCTGTTTTTT
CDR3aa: CASSLGSGTGELFF

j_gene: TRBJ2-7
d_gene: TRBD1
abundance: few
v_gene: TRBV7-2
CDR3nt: TGTGCCAGCAGCTTGGCCCAACAGGGGAAGGAGCAGTACTTC
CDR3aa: CASSLAQQGKEQYF

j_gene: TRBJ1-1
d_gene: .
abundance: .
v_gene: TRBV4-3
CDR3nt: TGCGCCAGCAGCCAAACCGAGTTTTGGGGATCCCCCACTGAAGCTTTCTTT
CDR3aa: CASSQTEFWGSPTEAFF

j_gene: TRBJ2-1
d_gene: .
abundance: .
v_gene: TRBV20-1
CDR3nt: TGCAGTGCGAGGCAGGGGCCGATCTACAATGAGCAGTTCTTC
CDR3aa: CSARQGPIYNEQFF

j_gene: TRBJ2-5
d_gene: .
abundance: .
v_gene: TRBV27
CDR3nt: TGTGCCAGCAGTTTGTCCGGCCCCCCCGCCAAGTACTTC
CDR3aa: CASSLSGPPAKYF

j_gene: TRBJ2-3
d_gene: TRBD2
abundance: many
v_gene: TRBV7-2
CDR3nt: TGTGCCAGCACCCCGGGACTAGCGGGAAGGGCAGATACGCAGTATTTT
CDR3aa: CASTPGLAGRADTQYF

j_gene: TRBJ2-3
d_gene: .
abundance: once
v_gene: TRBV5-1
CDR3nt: TGCGCCAGCAGCCTTCAAAATACGCAGTATTTT
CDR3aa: CASSLQNTQYF

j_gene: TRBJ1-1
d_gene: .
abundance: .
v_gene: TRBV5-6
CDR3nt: TGTGCCAGCAGCTTGGGCCGAGAGACTGAAGCTTTCTTT
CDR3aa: CASSLGRETEAFF

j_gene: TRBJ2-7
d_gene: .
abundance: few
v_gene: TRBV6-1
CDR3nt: TGTGCCAGCACGCAGGGCACCCGCTACGAGCAGTACTTC
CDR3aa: CASTQGTRYEQYF

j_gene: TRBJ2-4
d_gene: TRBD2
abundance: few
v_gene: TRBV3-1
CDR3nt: TGTGCCAGCAGCCAAGTGACTAGCGGGGGTGGACTAGCCAAAAACATTCAGTACTTC
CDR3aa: CASSQVTSGGGLAKNIQYF

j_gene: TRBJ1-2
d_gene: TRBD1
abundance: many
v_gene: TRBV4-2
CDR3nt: TGTGCCAGCAGCCAAGATTCACAGGGGGTCGGCTACACCTTC
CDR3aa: CASSQDSQGVGYTF

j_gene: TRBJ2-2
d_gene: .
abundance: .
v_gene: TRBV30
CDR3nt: TGTGCCTGGAGTGTACGGCGGCATCTGTCGAACACCGGGGAGCTGTTTTTT
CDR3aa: CAWSVRRHLSNTGELFF

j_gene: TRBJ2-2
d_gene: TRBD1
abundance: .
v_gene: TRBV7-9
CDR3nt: TGTGCCAGCAGCCGAGGGACAGGGAAGGCCGGGGAGCTGTTTTTT
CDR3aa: CASSRGTGKAGELFF

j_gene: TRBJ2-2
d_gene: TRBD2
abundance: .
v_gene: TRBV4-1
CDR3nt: TGCGCCAGCAGCCAAGATGCTAGCGGGGGGGCGTGGGAGCTGTTTTTT
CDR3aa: CASSQDASGGAWELFF

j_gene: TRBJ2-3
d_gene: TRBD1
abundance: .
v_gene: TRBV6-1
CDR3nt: TGTGCCAGCAGGCTACAGGGGAACACAGATACGCAGTATTTT
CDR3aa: CASRLQGNTDTQYF

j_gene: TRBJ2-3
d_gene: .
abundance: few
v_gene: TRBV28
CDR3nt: TGTGCCAGCAGTTCGAACCAGAACAGGGGAGGTGGCACAGATACGCAGTATTTT
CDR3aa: CASSSNQNRGGGTDTQYF

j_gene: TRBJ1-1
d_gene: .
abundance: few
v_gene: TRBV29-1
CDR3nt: TGCAGCCCGGACAGAATGAACACTGAAGCTTTCTTT
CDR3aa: CSPDRMNTEAFF

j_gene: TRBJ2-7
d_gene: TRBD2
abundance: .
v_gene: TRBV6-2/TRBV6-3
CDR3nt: TGTGCCAGCACCACACCGCGGGGGGCTTATTACGAGCAGTACTTC
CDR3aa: CASTTPRGAYYEQYF

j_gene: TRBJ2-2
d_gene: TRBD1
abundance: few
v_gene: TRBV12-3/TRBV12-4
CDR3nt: TGTGCCAGCAGCGTGACAGGGCGCCCCGGGGAGCTGTTTTTT
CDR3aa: CASSVTGRPGELFF

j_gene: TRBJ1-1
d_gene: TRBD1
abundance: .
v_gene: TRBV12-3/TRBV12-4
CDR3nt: TGTGCCAACCGTAGGACAGGGGCCACTGAAGCTTTCTTT
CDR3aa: CANRRTGATEAFF

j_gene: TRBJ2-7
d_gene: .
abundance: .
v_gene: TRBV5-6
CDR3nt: TGTGCCAGCAGCATACAGGGAGGCGAGCAGTACTTC
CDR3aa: CASSIQGGEQYF

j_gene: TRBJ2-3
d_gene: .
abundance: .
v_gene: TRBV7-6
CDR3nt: TGTGCCAGCAGCTTATCCTCGCTGGGGCGGGGACTGACTAGCACAGATACGCAGTATTTT
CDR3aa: CASSLSSLGRGLTSTDTQYF

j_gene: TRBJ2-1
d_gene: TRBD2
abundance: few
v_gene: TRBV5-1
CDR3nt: TGCGCCAGCAGCTTGGTCACGCGGGGGGGGCCTGGTAATGAGCAGTTCTTC
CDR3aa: CASSLVTRGGPGNEQFF

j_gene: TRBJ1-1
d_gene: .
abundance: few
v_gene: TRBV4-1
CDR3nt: TGCGCCAGCAGCCAAGCCCCGGTTAGGACTGAAGCTTTCTTT
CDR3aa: CASSQAPVRTEAFF

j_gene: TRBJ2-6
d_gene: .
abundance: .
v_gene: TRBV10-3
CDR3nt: TGTGCCATCAGTGACGGGAGCTCTGGGGCCAACGTCCTGACTTTC
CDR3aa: CAISDGSSGANVLTF

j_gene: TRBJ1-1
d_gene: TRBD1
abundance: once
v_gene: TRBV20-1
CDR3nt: TGCAGTCCGGGACAGGGATCTCGTGAAGCTTTCTTT
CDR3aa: CSPGQGSREAFF

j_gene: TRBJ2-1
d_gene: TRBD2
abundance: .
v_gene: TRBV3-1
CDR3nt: TGTGGCAGCAGCACCTGGGGCACTAGCGGGAGGGGGTCCTACAATGAGCAGTTCTTC
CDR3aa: CGSSTWGTSGRGSYNEQFF

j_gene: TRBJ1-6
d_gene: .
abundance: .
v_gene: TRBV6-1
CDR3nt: TGTGCCGGAACCGGGACACCTAATTCACCCCTCCACTTT
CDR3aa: CAGTGTPNSPLHF

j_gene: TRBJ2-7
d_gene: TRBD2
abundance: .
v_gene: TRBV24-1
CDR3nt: TGTGCCACCAGTGATCGACTAGCGGGAGGTCGATACAGCGCCTACGAGCAGCACTTC
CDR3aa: CATSDRLAGGRYSAYEQHF

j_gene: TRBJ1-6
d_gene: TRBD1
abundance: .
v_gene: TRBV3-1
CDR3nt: TGTGCCAGCAGCTTTCGGCCGGGACAGGGGAATTCACCCCTCCACTTT
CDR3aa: CASSFRPGQGNSPLHF